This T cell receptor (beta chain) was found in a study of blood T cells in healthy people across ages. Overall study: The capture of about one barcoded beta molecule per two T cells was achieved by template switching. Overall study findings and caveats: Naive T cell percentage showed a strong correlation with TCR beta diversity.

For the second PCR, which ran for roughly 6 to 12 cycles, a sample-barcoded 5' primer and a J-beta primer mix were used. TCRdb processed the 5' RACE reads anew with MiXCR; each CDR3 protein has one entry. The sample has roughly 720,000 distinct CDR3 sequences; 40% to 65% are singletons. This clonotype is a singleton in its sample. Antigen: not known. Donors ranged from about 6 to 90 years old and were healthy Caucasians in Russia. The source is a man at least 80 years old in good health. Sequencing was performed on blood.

For the CDR3, the DNA is TGTGCCAGCACTGGGAGAGGGTTCGGGCTCTCCTACAATGAGCAGTTCTTC. Its protein is CASTGRGFGLSYNEQFF. The chain is built from TRBV2 and TRBJ2-1, with D possibly being TRBD2 (5 bases). CDR3 length: 17 amino acids. Trimming left V 7 bases short and J 0 bases short, with 19 bases between. CDR1 SNHLY and CDR2 FYNNEI come from the germline V gene.